This T cell receptor (beta chain) was retrieved from a study of T cell responses to AZD1222 COVID-19 vaccine. V was pared by 3 bases and J by 7 bases, with 9 bases between. The CDR3 is made up of 13 amino acids. CDR1 is SGHNT, CDR2 YENEEA, per germline. Overall study results and limits: Spike-specific TCR depth and breadth grew after two AZD1222 doses. It was only a handful of AZD1222 recipients who were seropositive at baseline. Clonal diversity was possibly underestimated; the donors were predominantly white British and more often female.

This clone has more than one count but fewer than ten. Its antigen is not identified. Assay used: immunoSEQ multiplex PCR; TCRdb lists only in-frame clones, some missing. The repertoire holds some 140,000 clones, with almost 85% as singletons. The sequencing here drew on peripheral blood, taken 28 days after the second dose of the MenACWY control vaccine. This TCR was recovered from an adult who received the MenACWY meningococcal vaccine as a control. This chain uses TRBV11-3 with TRBJ2-2, with D maybe TRBD2 (5 bases). For the CDR3, the DNA is TGTGCCAGCAGCTTTACCAGCGGCGGGGAGCTGTTTTTT. Protein sequence: CASSFTSGGELFF.